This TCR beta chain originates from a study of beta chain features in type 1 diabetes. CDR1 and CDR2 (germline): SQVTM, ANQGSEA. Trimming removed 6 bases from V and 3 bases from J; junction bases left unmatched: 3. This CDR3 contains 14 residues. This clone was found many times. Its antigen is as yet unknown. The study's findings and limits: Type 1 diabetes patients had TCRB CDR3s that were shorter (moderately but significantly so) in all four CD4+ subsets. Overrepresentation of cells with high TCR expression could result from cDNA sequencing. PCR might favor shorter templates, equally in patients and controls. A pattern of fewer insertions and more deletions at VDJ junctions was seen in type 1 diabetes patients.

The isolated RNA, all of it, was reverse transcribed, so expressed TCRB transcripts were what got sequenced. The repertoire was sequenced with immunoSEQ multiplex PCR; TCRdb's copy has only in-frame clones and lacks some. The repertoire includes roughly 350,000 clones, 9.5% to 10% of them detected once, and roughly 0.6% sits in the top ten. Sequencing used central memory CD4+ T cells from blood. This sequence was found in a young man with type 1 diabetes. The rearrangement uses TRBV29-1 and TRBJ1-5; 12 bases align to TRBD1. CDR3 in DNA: TGCAGCGTCGGGACAGGGGGCATCAATCAGCCCCAGCATTTT. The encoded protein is CSVGTGGINQPQHF.